These 13 T cell receptor beta chains originate from one sample sequenced in a study of cytomegalovirus exposure and HLA in healthy donors. The PCR made use of 60 Vbeta and 13 Jbeta primers. Produced via immunoSEQ multiplex PCR; TCRdb's table is partial and in-frame only. The sample holds 55,000 to 80,000 clones, over 75% seen once. What was sequenced was PBMCs. The receptors were sampled from a female donor in good health and CMV-seronegative.

Points on this clone: This CDR3 is also generated by other DNA sequences in the sample. The CDR3 DNA sequence: TGTGCCAGCAGTTTTGTGGGGGGGAACACTGAAGCTTTCTTT. Translating it yields CASSFVGGNTEAFF. J is TRBJ1-1 and V is TRBV27; tentative D call: TRBD1 (5 bases). V lost 3 bases and J lost 1, with 9 bases in between. The CDR3 is 14 amino acids. Germline V gene sequence: CDR1 MNHEY, CDR2 SMNVEV (reference sequence).

This CDR3 is CASSEPGLAGETQYF. For the CDR3, the DNA is TGTGCCAGCAGTGAGCCGGGACTAGCGGGAGAGACCCAGTACTTC. This chain links TRBV6-1 with TRBJ2-5, with 12 bases aligning to TRBD2. This CDR3 is 15 amino acids long. From germline, CDR1 is MNHNS and CDR2 SASEGT. The ends lost 3 bases at V and 4 bases at J; junction bases unmatched: 3.

This clone was observed once. The chain couples TRBV27 to TRBJ2-7; 10 bases are a match to TRBD1. The V and J ends lost 0 bases and 5 bases, in that order; junction bases with no gene match: 10. This CDR3 region has 17 residues. CDR1 is MNHEY, CDR2 SMNVEV, per germline (reference sequence). The CDR3 DNA reads as TGTGCCAGCAGTTTATCAGGGGGGGACAGGGGTTACCACGAGCAGTACTTC. Residues: CASSLSGGDRGYHEQYF.

V usage is TRBV5-1 and J usage is TRBJ2-2; TRBD1 matches 7 bases. The CDR3 covers 15 residues. The germline gives CDR1 SGHRS, CDR2 YFSETQ. J was trimmed by 0 bases and V by 7 bases; bases with no gene match: 6. The CDR3 loop is CASYTGAANTGELFF. DNA of the CDR3: TGCGCCAGCTACACAGGGGCGGCGAACACCGGGGAGCTGTTTTTT.

This chain uses TRBV29-1 with TRBJ2-7; a weak D match, TRBD2 (5 bases). CDR1 is SQVTM and CDR2 is ANQGSEA in the germline V gene. Deletions cut 3 bases from V and 0 bases from J, with 12 bases between. The CDR3 is 14 amino acids. This CDR3 is CSVDGVGSSYEQYF. CDR3 nucleotides: TGCAGCGTTGACGGGGTTGGAAGCTCCTACGAGCAGTACTTC.

This clone appeared once. V gene TRBV7-2 combines with J gene TRBJ1-5; 9 bases agree with TRBD1. V trimming: 5 bases; J trimming: 0 bases; junction bases outside the gene matches: 14. Germline-derived CDR1 and CDR2 are SGHTA and FQGNSA. The CDR3 loop spans 19 amino acids. This CDR3 reads CASSATGGAGVYSNQPQHF. The CDR3 nucleotides read TGTGCCAGCAGCGCTACAGGGGGCGCGGGAGTATATAGCAATCAGCCCCAGCATTTT.

This chain joins TRBV28 and TRBJ2-7; 9 bases map to TRBD1. J was trimmed by 4 bases and V by 3 bases; bases with no gene match: 4. In germline, CDR1 is MDHEN, CDR2 SYDVKM. The CDR3 length is 14 residues. CDR3 amino acids: CASSFQQGAYEQYF. The CDR3 region has the DNA TGTGCCAGCAGTTTCCAACAGGGGGCTTACGAGCAGTACTTC.

This clone was recorded only once. The chain is built from TRBV4-3 and TRBJ1-5, with D hard to call. The CDR3 runs 15 residues. V was shortened by 3 bases and J by 0 bases, with 9 bases between the two germline ends. CDR1 and CDR2 (germline): LGHNA, YSLEER. CDR3 residues: CASSQEGYSNQPQHF. The CDR3 DNA reads as TGCGCCAGCAGCCAGGAGGGTTATAGCAATCAGCCCCAGCATTTT.

CDR3 loop: CATSGGANYEQYF. As DNA, the CDR3 is TGTGCCACCAGCGGCGGGGCAAACTACGAGCAGTACTTC. This chain joins TRBV15 and TRBJ2-7; tentative D call: TRBD2 (6 bases). The V gene lost 5 bases and the J gene lost 3 bases, with 11 bases spanning the gap. Germline CDR1 reads LNHNV; CDR2 reads YYDKDF (reference sequence). The CDR3 sequence is 13 residues long. The entire variable domain, with the rest obtained from reference TRBV15 and TRBJ2-7, is as follows: DAMVIQNPRYQVTQFGKPVTLSCSQTLNHNVMYWYQQKSSQAPKLLFHYYDKDFNNEADTPDNFQSRRPNTSFCFLDIRSPGLGDTAMYLCATSGGANYEQYFGPGTRLTVT.

Regarding this clone: The germline gene is not matched at one end of the junction; a read error may be the cause. This chain joins TRBV7-9 and TRBJ2-4, with 14 bases identical to TRBD2. The CDR3 runs to 16 residues. The germline gives CDR1 SEHNR, CDR2 FQNEAQ (reference sequence). The CDR3 DNA is TGTTCCAGCAGCTCGAAGGGACTAGCGGGAGAGGAAGGGTTAGACTTC. This codes for CSSSSKGLAGEEGLDF.

This clone was recorded only once. The V and J genes are TRBV4-1 and TRBJ2-3; 10 bases agree with TRBD2. Germline CDR1 reads MGHRA; CDR2 reads YSYEKL. V gave up 1 base and J gave up 5 bases; unmatched junction bases: 6. This CDR3 comprises 16 residues. The DNA of the CDR3 is TGCGCCAGCAGCCAAGCGGTAGCGGGAGGCCAAGATACGCAGTATTTT. This gives the protein CASSQAVAGGQDTQYF.

The CDR3 here is CASRKGTGRTYEQYF. CDR3 DNA: TGTGCCAGCAGAAAAGGGACAGGGAGAACCTACGAGCAGTACTTC. This chain links TRBV27 with TRBJ2-7, with 9 bases identical to TRBD1. The J segment lost 2 bases and the V segment lost 6 bases, leaving 8 bases of the junction unmatched. Germline V gives CDR1 MNHEY, CDR2 SMNVEV (reference sequence). This CDR3 has 15 residues.

The chain is built from TRBV27 and TRBJ1-2; the D gene is possibly TRBD1 (5 bases). Trimming stripped 8 bases from V and 5 bases from J, with 15 bases between. The CDR3 is 13 residues long. The V gene's germline CDR1 is MNHEY and CDR2 SMNVEV (reference sequence). The CDR3 nucleotides read TGTGCCAGCTCCCCCGGGGGTATATATGGCTACACCTTC. Amino acid sequence: CASSPGGIYGYTF.